The clone carrying this T cell receptor (beta chain) was seen repeatedly, ten times or more. Its antigen is as yet unknown. V trimming: 5 bases; J trimming: 0 bases; junction bases outside the gene matches: 4. The CDR3 spans 14 residues. The germline V gene encodes CDR1 SQVTM and CDR2 ANQGSEA. This sample is part of a study of identical twins. TCRdb redid the calling of the 5' RACE reads with MiXCR, one entry per CDR3 protein. Of some 690,000 distinct CDR3 sequences in the sample, about 20% were seen once. Broader study findings: Out-of-frame alpha sequences common to twins exhibited a surplus of low generation probability. Potential partial confounding of zero-insertion analyses by invariant MAIT and iNKT cells was noted.

These sequences were also reported in another study, on T cells expressing NK-cell markers. From that study: Cells sorted as CD3+CD56+NKG2C+, CD3+CD56+NKG2C- and CD3+CD56-NKG2C+ T cells supplied the TCR beta repertoires.

This receptor was obtained from a woman aged 18 to 35 in good health. The rearrangement uses TRBV29-1 and TRBJ1-1; TRBD1 agrees at 9 bases. The sample comprised PBMCs. The CDR3 nucleotides read TGCAGCGTTCCGGACAGGGGAATGAACACTGAAGCTTTCTTT. This sequence encodes CSVPDRGMNTEAFF.